A single sample is the source of the 6 T cell receptor beta chains below, sequenced in a study of beta chain features in type 1 diabetes. The study reverse transcribed the entire isolated RNA, so it sequenced expressed TCRB transcripts. Assay: immunoSEQ multiplex PCR; the TCRdb copy retains only in-frame clones and omits some. The sample yields under 250,000 clones, roughly a tenth seen once. Sequencing used central memory CD4+ T cells from blood. Every receptor here comes from a man in his late teens or twenties in good health.

This chain joins TRBV7-2 and TRBJ2-1; the match to TRBD2 covers 8 bases. Germline loops: CDR1 SGHTA, CDR2 FQGNSA. The CDR3 has 15 amino acids. J was trimmed by 7 bases and V by 1 base; bases with no gene match: 6. The CDR3 DNA follows: TGTGCCAGCAGCTTAGAAGGGACTAGAGAGAATGAGCAGTTCTTC. This translates into CASSLEGTRENEQFF. Variable domain in full (rest from reference TRBV7-2 and TRBJ2-1): GAGVSQSPSNKVTEKGKDVELRCDPISGHTALYWYRQSLGQGLEFLIYFQGNSAPDKSGLPSDRFSAERTGGSVSTLTIQRTQQEDSAVYLCASSLEGTRENEQFFGPGTRLTVL.

This clone was picked up many times. DNA for the CDR3: TGCGCCAGCAGCTTGGACGACAGGTTTGGAGAGCAGTACTTC. Encoded protein: CASSLDDRFGEQYF. The chain uses TRBV5-1 and TRBJ2-7; possibly TRBD1 for D (6 bases). CDR3 length: 14 amino acids. V was cut by 0 bases and J by 7 bases, with 14 bases left in between. The germline gives CDR1 SGHRS, CDR2 YFSETQ.

This clone turned up a few times. V usage is TRBV14 and J usage is TRBJ2-1, with D possibly being TRBD2 (5 bases). The V gene's germline CDR1 is SGHDN and CDR2 FVKESK. The CDR3 has 15 amino acids. V gave up 6 bases and J gave up 3 bases, with 15 bases separating them. CDR3 sequence (DNA): TGTGCCAGCAGTCGAGGGAGTGCCGTCTACAATGAGCAGTTCTTC. Translated, it gives CASSRGSAVYNEQFF. Full variable domain (remainder filled in from reference TRBV14 and TRBJ2-1): EAGVTQFPSHSVIEKGQTVTLRCDPISGHDNLYWYRRVMGKEIKFLLHFVKESKQDESGMPNNRFLAERTGGTYSTLKVQPAELEDSGVYFCASSRGSAVYNEQFFGPGTRLTVL.

This sequence joins TRBV4-1 and TRBJ2-1; D may be TRBD1 (5 bases). Between the trimmed V and J ends, which lost 0 bases and 7 bases, there was a span of 19 bases. This CDR3 contains 17 residues. Germline loops: CDR1 MGHRA, CDR2 YSYEKL. The CDR3 DNA reads as TGCGCCAGCAGCCAAGATCCCGCAGGGTGGGCTGTTAATGAGCAGTTCTTC. It is translated as CASSQDPAGWAVNEQFF.

The rearrangement joins TRBV6-5 to TRBJ2-7, with 14 bases matching TRBD2. The germline V gene has CDR1 MNHEY and CDR2 SVGAGI. V lost 2 bases, J lost 7 bases, and 1 base stayed unmatched. This CDR3 has 14 amino acids. The CDR3 loop is CASSYGLAGGEQYF. CDR3 sequence (DNA): TGTGCCAGCAGTTACGGACTAGCGGGAGGAGAGCAGTACTTC.

This sequence joins TRBV30 and TRBJ2-5, with TRBD2 matching over 10 bases. With the DNA end fitting TRBJ2-7 better, the J assignment may be wrong. Germline V gene data show CDR1 as GTSNPN and CDR2 as SVGIG (reference sequence). The CDR3 consists of 14 residues. CDR3 in amino acids: CASTSGAFSYEQYF. The CDR3 DNA follows: TGTGCCTCCACTAGCGGGGCCTTCTCCTACGAGCAGTACTTC.